This is a list of T cell receptor beta chains from one sample in a study of cytomegalovirus exposure and HLA in healthy donors. Some clones are missing from TCRdb's copy, which holds only in-frame ones; the method was immunoSEQ multiplex PCR. The sample consists of about 160,000 clones, 75% to 90% of them appearing once. Sequencing was performed on PBMCs. These receptors were taken from a woman younger than 35 in good health and CMV-seronegative. CDR3s include the opening cysteine and the closing phenylalanine or tryptophan. A D gene is named only where the DNA matches it firmly. For some rows the clone size is stated as once, few or many, or as a class when expanded; others skip it.

D,V,size,J,CDR3,DNA
NA,TRBV14,few,TRBJ2-7,CASSGGTATYEQYF,TGTGCCAGCTCCGGCGGGACAGCGACCTACGAGCAGTACTTC
NA,TRBV11-2,NA,TRBJ1-5,CASSLLGGDSNQPQHF,TGTGCCAGCAGCCTACTGGGGGGTGATAGCAATCAGCCCCAGCATTTT
NA,TRBV11-1,NA,TRBJ1-1,CASSLWRENTEAFF,TGTGCCAGCAGCTTATGGCGGGAGAACACTGAAGCTTTCTTT
TRBD2,TRBV4-2,NA,TRBJ2-3,CASSRGTSGLHTDTQYF,TGTGCCAGCAGCCGAGGGACTAGCGGCCTACACACAGATACGCAGTATTTT
NA,TRBV14,NA,TRBJ2-7,CASSQGVTGRYEQYF,TGTGCCAGCAGCCAAGGCGTGACAGGCCGATACGAGCAGTACTTC
TRBD1,TRBV10-3,NA,TRBJ2-7,CAIGTGESNEQYF,TGTGCCATCGGGACAGGGGAAAGCAACGAGCAGTACTTC
TRBD1,TRBV6-5,NA,TRBJ2-7,CASSYRTGGSTYEQYF,TGTGCCAGCAGTTACCGAACAGGGGGCTCTACCTACGAGCAGTACTTC
TRBD2,TRBV9,once,TRBJ2-1,CASSVNSGSQNEQFF,TGTGCCAGCAGCGTTAATAGCGGGAGTCAGAATGAGCAGTTCTTC
NA,TRBV30,once,TRBJ1-2,CAWSDTFGYTF,TGTGCCTGGAGCGACACTTTTGGCTACACCTTC
NA,TRBV6-6,NA,TRBJ2-1,CASSFHSNEQFF,TGTGCCAGCAGCTTCCATAGCAATGAGCAGTTCTTC
NA,TRBV13,once,TRBJ2-1,CASSSFTPGLHSQYNEQFF,TGTGCCAGCAGCTCATTTACGCCGGGACTGCATAGCCAATACAATGAGCAGTTCTTC
TRBD1,TRBV6-5,NA,TRBJ1-2,CASSPRGTGNGYTF,TGTGCCAGCAGTCCCCGGGGGACAGGGAACGGCTACACCTTC
TRBD1,TRBV18,NA,TRBJ1-3,CASSPTGGSGNTIYF,TGTGCCAGCTCACCGACAGGGGGAAGTGGAAACACCATATATTTT
TRBD2,TRBV5-1,NA,TRBJ2-2,CASSSRTSETELFF,TGCGCCAGCAGCTCACGGACTAGCGAGACGGAGCTGTTTTTT
TRBD2,TRBV19,NA,TRBJ2-1,CASSSGRTSDEQFF,TGTGCCAGTAGTAGCGGGAGGACTTCGGATGAGCAGTTCTTC
NA,TRBV2,NA,TRBJ2-1,CASSEKVRLNEQFF,TGTGCCAGCAGTGAAAAAGTGCGGTTAAATGAGCAGTTCTTC
NA,TRBV19,NA,TRBJ1-3,CASSKTSSGNTIYF,TGTGCCAGTAGTAAGACATCATCTGGAAACACCATATATTTT
NA,TRBV2,NA,TRBJ1-1,CASTGLMNTEAFF,TGTGCCAGCACGGGACTCATGAACACTGAAGCTTTCTTT
TRBD1,TRBV6-1,few,TRBJ1-2,CASRATGGVNGYTF,TGTGCCAGCAGAGCGACAGGGGGCGTCAATGGCTACACCTTC
NA,TRBV28,NA,TRBJ1-5,CASSSRLTGISNQPQHF,TGTGCCAGCAGTTCTCGGCTAACAGGGATTAGCAATCAGCCCCAGCATTTT
NA,TRBV29-1,NA,TRBJ2-1,CSVEFIAQVKFF,TGCAGCGTTGAATTTATCGCGCAGGTCAAGTTCTTC
TRBD1,TRBV29-1,NA,TRBJ1-2,CSVVTGTGTYGYTF,TGCAGCGTTGTCACCGGGACAGGGACCTATGGCTACACCTTC
NA,TRBV19,NA,TRBJ1-1,CASSRQTGENTEAFF,TGTGCCAGTAGTCGCCAGACAGGAGAGAACACTGAAGCTTTCTTT
NA,TRBV5-4,NA,TRBJ2-1,CASSLDQANEQFF,TGTGCCAGCAGCTTGGATCAGGCCAATGAGCAGTTCTTC
TRBD1,TRBV5-1,NA,TRBJ2-2,CASSLITGVPGELFF,TGCGCCAGCAGCTTGATTACAGGGGTCCCCGGGGAGCTGTTTTTT
TRBD2,TRBV6-5,NA,TRBJ2-2,CASSPGLLNTGELFF,TGTGCCAGCAGCCCGGGACTATTGAACACCGGGGAGCTGTTTTTT
NA,TRBV4-3,once,TRBJ2-7,CASSRGLDADEQYF,TGCGCCAGCAGCAGGGGTCTGGATGCTGACGAGCAGTACTTC
NA,TRBV6-6,few,TRBJ1-5,CASSYGGVHQPQHF,TGTGCCAGCAGTTACGGGGGGGTCCATCAGCCCCAGCATTTT
NA,TRBV5-4,NA,TRBJ2-1,CASRSSYNEQFF,TGTGCCAGCAGGAGCTCCTACAATGAGCAGTTCTTC
TRBD1,TRBV29-1,NA,TRBJ1-5,CSVVGGQGASGEAQHF,TGCAGCGTTGTAGGGGGACAGGGGGCGTCGGGGGAAGCCCAGCATTTT
NA,TRBV7-8,NA,TRBJ2-2,CASTPGRERFTGELFF,TGTGCCAGCACCCCAGGCCGGGAGCGCTTTACCGGGGAGCTGTTTTTT
NA,TRBV7-6,NA,TRBJ1-6,CASSLFQKVEDSPLHF,TGTGCCAGCAGCTTATTTCAGAAAGTAGAGGATTCACCCCTCCACTTT
NA,TRBV5-6,once,TRBJ1-2,CASSLSGIGYTF,TGTGCCAGCAGCTTGTCAGGGATTGGCTACACCTTC
TRBD1,TRBV15,NA,TRBJ1-1,CATSRDLDRVGTEAFF,TGTGCCACCAGCAGAGATTTGGACAGGGTAGGGACTGAAGCTTTCTTT
TRBD2,TRBV6-1,NA,TRBJ2-7,CASGTSGGSSYEQYF,TGTGCCAGTGGTACTAGCGGGGGGAGCTCCTACGAGCAGTACTTC
TRBD1,TRBV10-3,NA,TRBJ2-2,CAISETGPRTGFGNTGELFF,TGTGCCATCAGTGAAACCGGACCCAGGACAGGTTTCGGGAACACCGGGGAGCTGTTTTTT
TRBD1,TRBV27,once,TRBJ2-6,CASRDRVGSAGANVLTF,TGTGCCAGCAGGGACAGGGTCGGGTCGGCTGGGGCCAACGTCCTGACTTTC
TRBD1,TRBV30,NA,TRBJ2-7,CAWSVLGTAPYEQYF,TGTGCCTGGAGTGTACTAGGGACAGCTCCCTACGAGCAGTACTTC
TRBD1,TRBV6-5,NA,TRBJ2-3,CASSRTGVTDTQYF,TGTGCCAGCAGTCGGACAGGGGTCACAGATACGCAGTATTTT
TRBD1,TRBV6-5,NA,TRBJ1-4,CASSRQGAWEKLFF,TGTGCCAGCAGTCGACAGGGGGCTTGGGAAAAACTGTTTTTT
NA,TRBV2,NA,TRBJ1-1,CASSVWTPLNTEAFF,TGTGCCAGCAGTGTCTGGACACCCTTGAACACTGAAGCTTTCTTT
TRBD1,TRBV30,NA,TRBJ1-3,CAWSVIRDRGLVRGNTIYF,TGTGCCTGGAGTGTAATCCGGGACAGGGGTTTAGTACGAGGAAACACCATATATTTT
NA,TRBV5-1,NA,TRBJ1-2,CASSLGLEGYGYTF,TGCGCCAGCAGCTTGGGGTTGGAGGGCTATGGCTACACCTTC